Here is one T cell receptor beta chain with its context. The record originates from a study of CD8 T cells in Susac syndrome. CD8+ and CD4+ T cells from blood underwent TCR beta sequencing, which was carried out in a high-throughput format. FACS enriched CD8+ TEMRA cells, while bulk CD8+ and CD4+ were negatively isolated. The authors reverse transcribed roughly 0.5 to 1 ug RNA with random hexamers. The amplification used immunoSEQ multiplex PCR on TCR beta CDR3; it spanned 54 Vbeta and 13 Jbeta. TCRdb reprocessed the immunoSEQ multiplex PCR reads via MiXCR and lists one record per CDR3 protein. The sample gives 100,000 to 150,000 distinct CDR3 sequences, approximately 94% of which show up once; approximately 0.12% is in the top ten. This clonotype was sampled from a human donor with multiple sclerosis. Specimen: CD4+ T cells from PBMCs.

The DNA for the CDR3 is TGTGCCAGCAGCGTAGTCGACAGCTCTAGCACAGATACGCAGTATTTT. Amino acids: CASSVVDSSSTDTQYF. The chain uses TRBV9 and TRBJ2-3; TRBD1 is a possible D gene (5 bases). Germline-derived CDR1 and CDR2 are SGDLS and YYNGEE. The CDR3 covers 16 residues. Deletions cut 0 bases from V and 0 bases from J, with 11 bases between.